Below are 5 T cell receptor beta chains sequenced from a single sample in a study of T cell repertoires in cytomegalovirus infection. TCRdb used MiXCR to reprocess the reads, holding one entry per CDR3 protein. The data show 600,000 to 800,000 distinct CDR3 sequences, with 20% to 30% seen just once and 8% held by the top ten. The sample comprised CD8+ T cells from PBMCs. The receptors were gathered from a human donor in good health (CMV status not recorded). Some clones in this sample may be carry-over from other donors' samples.

Ten or more counts support this clonotype. The chain is built from TRBV7-2 and TRBJ1-4; possibly TRBD1 for D (6 bases). CDR3 length: 14 residues. Germline V CDR1 and CDR2: SGHTA, FQGNSA. V lost 4 bases, J lost 7 bases, and 13 bases lay in between. CDR3: CASSSNRAGEKLFF. CDR3 nucleotides: TGTGCCAGCAGCTCCAACAGGGCAGGTGAAAAACTGTTTTTT.

The sample holds many counts of this clonotype. The rearrangement links TRBV12-3 or TRBV12-4 to TRBJ1-4; D is uncertain. The CDR3 spans 15 residues. Trimming took off 3 bases at V and 3 bases at J, with 11 bases between the two ends. The CDR3: CASSFGKVPNEKLFF. The CDR3 bases are TGTGCCAGCAGTTTTGGGAAGGTCCCTAATGAAAAACTGTTTTTT.

J is TRBJ2-7 and V is TRBV4-1; D possibly matches TRBD1 or TRBD2 (6 bases each). The V gene's germline CDR1 is MGHRA and CDR2 YSYEKL. V lost 0 bases to trimming and J lost 1 base, with 13 bases between them. The CDR3 loop spans 16 amino acids. CDR3 region: CASSQDPTGRSYEQYF. The CDR3 nucleotides are TGCGCCAGCAGCCAAGATCCAACAGGGAGGTCCTACGAGCAGTACTTC.

This clonotype has more than one count but fewer than ten. The chain recombines TRBV19 with TRBJ2-7; no firm D call. The CDR3 length is 14 residues. Trimming stripped 3 bases from V and 2 bases from J, with 11 bases between. Germline V gene lookup returns CDR1 LNHDA and CDR2 SQIVND (reference sequence). The CDR3 sequence is CASSIRVSTYEQYF. The CDR3 region has the DNA TGTGCCAGTAGTATTCGGGTCTCTACCTACGAGCAGTACTTC.

The rearrangement uses TRBV2 and TRBJ2-7, with D maybe TRBD1 (5 bases). The CDR3 consists of 15 residues. CDR1 is SNHLY and CDR2 is FYNNEI in the germline V gene. V lost 4 bases and J lost 3, with 16 bases in between. CDR3 DNA: TGTGCCAGCAGTGCCTCCACAGGTCGGATCTACGAGCAGTACTTC. It codes for CASSASTGRIYEQYF.